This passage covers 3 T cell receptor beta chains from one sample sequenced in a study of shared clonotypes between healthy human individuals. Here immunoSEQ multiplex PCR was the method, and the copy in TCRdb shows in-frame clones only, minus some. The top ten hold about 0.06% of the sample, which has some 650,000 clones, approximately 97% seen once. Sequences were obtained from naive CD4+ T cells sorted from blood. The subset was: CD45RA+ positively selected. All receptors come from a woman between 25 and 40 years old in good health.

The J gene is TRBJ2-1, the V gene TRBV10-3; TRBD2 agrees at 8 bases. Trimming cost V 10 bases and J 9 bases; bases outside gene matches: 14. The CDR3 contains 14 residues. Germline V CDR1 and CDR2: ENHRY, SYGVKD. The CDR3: CATGVGSGIGEQFF. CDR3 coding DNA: TGTGCCACCGGGGTTGGTAGCGGGATCGGTGAGCAGTTCTTC.

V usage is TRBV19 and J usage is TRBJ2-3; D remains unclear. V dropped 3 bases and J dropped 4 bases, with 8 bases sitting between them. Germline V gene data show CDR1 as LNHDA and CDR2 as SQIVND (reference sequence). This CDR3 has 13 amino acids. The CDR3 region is CASSITGPDTQYF. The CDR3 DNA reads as TGTGCCAGTAGTATTACGGGTCCAGATACGCAGTATTTT. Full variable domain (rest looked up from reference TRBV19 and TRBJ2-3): DGGITQSPKYLFRKEGQNVTLSCEQNLNHDAMYWYRQDPGQGLRLIYYSQIVNDFQKGDIAEGYSVSREKKESFPLTVTSAQKNPTAFYLCASSITGPDTQYFGPGTRLTVL.

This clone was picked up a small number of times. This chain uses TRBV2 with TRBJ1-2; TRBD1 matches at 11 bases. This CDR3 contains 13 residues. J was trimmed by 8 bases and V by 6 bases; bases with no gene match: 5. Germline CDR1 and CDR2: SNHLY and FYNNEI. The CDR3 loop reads CASRGQGGYGYTF. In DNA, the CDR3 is TGTGCCAGCAGGGGACAGGGGGGTTACGGCTACACCTTC.